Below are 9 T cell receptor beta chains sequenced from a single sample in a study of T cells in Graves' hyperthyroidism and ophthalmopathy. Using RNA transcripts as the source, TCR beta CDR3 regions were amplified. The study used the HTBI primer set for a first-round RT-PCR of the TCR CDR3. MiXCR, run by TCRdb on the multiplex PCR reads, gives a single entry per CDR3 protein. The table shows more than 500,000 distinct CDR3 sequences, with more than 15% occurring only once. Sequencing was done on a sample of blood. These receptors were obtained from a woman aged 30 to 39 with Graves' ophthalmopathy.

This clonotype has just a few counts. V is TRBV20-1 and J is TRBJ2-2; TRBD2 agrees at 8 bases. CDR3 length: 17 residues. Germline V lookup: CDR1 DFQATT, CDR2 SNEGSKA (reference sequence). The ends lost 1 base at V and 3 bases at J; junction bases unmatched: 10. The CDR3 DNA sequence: TGCAGTGCTAGAGGGTTCGCAGCGGGAGTCGACACCGGGGAGCTGTTTTTT. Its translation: CSARGFAAGVDTGELFF.

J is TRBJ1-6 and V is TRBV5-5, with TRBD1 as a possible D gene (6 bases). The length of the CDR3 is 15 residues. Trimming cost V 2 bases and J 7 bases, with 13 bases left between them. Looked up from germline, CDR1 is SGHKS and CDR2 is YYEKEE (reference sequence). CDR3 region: CASSLLTGYNSPLHF. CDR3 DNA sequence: TGTGCCAGCAGCTTACTGACAGGCTACAATTCACCCCTCCACTTT.

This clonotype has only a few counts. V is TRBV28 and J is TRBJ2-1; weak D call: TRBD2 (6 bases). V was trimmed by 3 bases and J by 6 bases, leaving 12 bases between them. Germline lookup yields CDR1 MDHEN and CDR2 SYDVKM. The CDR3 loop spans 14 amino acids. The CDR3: CASSFVQGGNEQFF. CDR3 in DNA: TGTGCCAGCAGTTTTGTTCAGGGAGGCAATGAGCAGTTCTTC.

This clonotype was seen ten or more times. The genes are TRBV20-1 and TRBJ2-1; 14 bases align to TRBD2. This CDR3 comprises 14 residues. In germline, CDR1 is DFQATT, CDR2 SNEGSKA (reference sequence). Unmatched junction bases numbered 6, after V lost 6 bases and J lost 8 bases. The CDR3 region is CSARLAGGWDEQFF. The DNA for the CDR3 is TGCAGTGCGAGACTAGCGGGGGGGTGGGATGAGCAGTTCTTC.

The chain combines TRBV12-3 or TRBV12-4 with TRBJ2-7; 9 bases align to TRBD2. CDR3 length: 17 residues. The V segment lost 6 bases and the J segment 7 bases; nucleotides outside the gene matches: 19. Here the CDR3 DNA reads TGTGCCAGCAGGAATAGCGGGAGTCCTTCTAACGCGGGGGAGCAGTACTTC. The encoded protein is CASRNSGSPSNAGEQYF.

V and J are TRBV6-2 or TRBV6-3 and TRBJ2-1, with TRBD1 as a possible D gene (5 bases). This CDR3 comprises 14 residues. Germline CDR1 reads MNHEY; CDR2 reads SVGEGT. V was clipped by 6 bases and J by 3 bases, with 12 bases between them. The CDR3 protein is CASSATVNYNEQFF. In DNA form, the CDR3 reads TGTGCCAGCAGCGCGACAGTAAACTACAATGAGCAGTTCTTC.

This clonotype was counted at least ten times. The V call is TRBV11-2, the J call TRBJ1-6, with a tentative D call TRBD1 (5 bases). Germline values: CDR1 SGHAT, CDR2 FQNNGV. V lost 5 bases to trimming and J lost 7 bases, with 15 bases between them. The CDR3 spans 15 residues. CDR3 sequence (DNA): TGTGCCAGCAGCCGCCTGCGACAGACGAATTCACCCCTCCACTTT. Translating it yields CASSRLRQTNSPLHF.

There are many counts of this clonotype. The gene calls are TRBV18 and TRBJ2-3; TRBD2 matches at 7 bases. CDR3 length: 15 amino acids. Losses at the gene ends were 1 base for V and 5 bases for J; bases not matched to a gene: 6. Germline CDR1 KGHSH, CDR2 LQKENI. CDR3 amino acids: CASSPRAGAGDTQYF. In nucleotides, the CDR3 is TGTGCCAGCTCACCACGGGCGGGAGCGGGAGATACGCAGTATTTT.

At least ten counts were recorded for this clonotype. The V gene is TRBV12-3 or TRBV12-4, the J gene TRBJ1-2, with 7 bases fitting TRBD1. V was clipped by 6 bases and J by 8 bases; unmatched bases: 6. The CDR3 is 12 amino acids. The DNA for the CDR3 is TGTGCCAGCAGCAAGGGGGCAGGGGGCTACACCTTC. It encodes CASSKGAGGYTF.